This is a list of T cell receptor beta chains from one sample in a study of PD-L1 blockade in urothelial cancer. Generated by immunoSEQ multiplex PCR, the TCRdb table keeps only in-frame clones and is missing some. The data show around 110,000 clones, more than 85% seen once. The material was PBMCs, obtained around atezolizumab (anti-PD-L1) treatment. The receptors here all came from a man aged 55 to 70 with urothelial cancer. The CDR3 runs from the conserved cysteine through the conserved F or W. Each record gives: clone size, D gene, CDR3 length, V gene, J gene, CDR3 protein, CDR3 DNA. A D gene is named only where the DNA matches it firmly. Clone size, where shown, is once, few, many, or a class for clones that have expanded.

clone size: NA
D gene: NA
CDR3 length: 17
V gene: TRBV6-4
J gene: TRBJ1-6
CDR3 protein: CASSHTNYTGPGSPLHF
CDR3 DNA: TGTGCCAGCAGCCACACCAACTATACAGGACCAGGCTCACCCCTCCACTTT

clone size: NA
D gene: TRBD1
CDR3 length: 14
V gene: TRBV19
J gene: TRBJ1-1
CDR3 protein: CASGLTGLGTEAFF
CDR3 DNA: TGTGCCAGTGGCCTGACAGGGTTGGGGACTGAAGCTTTCTTT

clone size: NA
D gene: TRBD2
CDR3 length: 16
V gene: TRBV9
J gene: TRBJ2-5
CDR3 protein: CASSPGLAGLQETQYF
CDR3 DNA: TGTGCCAGCAGCCCGGGACTAGCGGGACTACAAGAGACCCAGTACTTC

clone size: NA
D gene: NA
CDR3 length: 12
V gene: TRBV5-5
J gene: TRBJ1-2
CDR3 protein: CASRPSGGRYTF
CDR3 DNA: TGTGCCAGCAGGCCGAGTGGAGGGCGCTACACCTTC

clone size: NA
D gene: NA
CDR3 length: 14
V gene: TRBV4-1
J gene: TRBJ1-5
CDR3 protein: CASSQERAIGAQHF
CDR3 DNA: TGCGCCAGCAGCCAAGAACGGGCGATCGGGGCCCAGCATTTT

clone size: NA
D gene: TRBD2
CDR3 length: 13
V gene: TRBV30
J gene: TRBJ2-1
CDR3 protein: CAWTGLANNEQFF
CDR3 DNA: TGTGCCTGGACGGGACTAGCGAACAATGAGCAGTTCTTC

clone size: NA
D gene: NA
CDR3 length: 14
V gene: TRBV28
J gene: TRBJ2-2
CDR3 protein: CASTGGDVTGELFF
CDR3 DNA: TGTGCCAGCACTGGAGGGGATGTAACCGGGGAGCTGTTTTTT

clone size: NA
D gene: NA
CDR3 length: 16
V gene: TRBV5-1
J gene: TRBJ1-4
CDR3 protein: CASSLGARESNEKLFF
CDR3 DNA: TGCGCCAGCAGCTTGGGGGCCAGAGAATCTAATGAAAAACTGTTTTTT

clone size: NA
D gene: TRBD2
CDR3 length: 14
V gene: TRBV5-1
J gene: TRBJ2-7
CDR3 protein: CASHRASGEYEQYF
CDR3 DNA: TGCGCCAGCCACAGGGCTAGCGGGGAATACGAGCAGTACTTC

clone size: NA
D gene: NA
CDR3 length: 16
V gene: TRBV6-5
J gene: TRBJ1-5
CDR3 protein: CASSYPDSLNNQPQHF
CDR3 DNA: TGTGCCAGCAGTTACCCCGACAGCCTAAACAATCAGCCCCAGCATTTT

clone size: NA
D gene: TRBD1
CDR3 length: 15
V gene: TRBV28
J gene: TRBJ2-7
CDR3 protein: CASSFHRGRGYEQYF
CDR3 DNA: TGTGCCAGCAGTTTCCACAGGGGGCGAGGCTACGAGCAGTACTTC

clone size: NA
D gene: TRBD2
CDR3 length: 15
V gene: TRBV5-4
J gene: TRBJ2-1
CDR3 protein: CASSPTSGRGYEQFF
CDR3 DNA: TGTGCCAGCAGCCCCACTAGCGGGAGGGGCTATGAGCAGTTCTTC

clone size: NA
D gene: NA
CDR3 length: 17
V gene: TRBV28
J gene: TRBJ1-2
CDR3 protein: CASSLSLLVADSYGYTF
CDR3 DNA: TGTGCCAGCAGTCTATCCCTCCTCGTTGCAGATTCCTATGGCTACACCTTC

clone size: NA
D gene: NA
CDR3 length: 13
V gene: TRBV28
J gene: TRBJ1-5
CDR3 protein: CASSLYGGSSQHF
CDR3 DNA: TGTGCCAGCAGTTTATATGGCGGGTCTTCCCAGCATTTT

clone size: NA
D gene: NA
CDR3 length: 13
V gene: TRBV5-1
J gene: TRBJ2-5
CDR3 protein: CASGGEFQRTQYF
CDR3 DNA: TGCGCCAGCGGAGGGGAGTTTCAAAGAACCCAGTACTTC

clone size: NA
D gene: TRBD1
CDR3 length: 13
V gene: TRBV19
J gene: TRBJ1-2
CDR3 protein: CASREDRGGGYTF
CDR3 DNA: TGTGCCAGTAGGGAGGACAGGGGTGGAGGCTACACCTTC

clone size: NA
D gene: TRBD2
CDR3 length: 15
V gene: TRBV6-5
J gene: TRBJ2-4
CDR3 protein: CASSEGTRPKNIQYF
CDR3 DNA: TGTGCCAGCAGCGAGGGGACTAGACCCAAAAACATTCAGTACTTC

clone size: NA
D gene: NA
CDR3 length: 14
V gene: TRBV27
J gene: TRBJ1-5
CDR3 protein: CASSSRSHNQPQHF
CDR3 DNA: TGTGCCAGCAGTTCAAGGAGCCACAATCAGCCCCAGCATTTT

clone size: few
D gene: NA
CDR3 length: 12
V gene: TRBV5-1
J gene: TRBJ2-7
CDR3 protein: CASRTEAYEQYF
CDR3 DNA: TGCGCCAGCAGGACTGAAGCCTACGAGCAGTACTTC

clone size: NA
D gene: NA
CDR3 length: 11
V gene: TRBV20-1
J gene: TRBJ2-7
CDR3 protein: CSASPRDEQYF
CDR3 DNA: TGCAGTGCTAGCCCTCGAGACGAGCAGTACTTC

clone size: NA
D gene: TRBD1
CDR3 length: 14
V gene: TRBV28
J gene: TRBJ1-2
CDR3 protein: CASSLGGDRGGYTF
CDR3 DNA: TGTGCCAGCAGTTTGGGGGGGGACAGGGGTGGCTACACCTTC

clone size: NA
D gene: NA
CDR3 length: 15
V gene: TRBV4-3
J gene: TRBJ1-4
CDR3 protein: CASSQAQGGPEKLFF
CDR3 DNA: TGCGCCAGCAGCCAAGCCCAGGGAGGCCCGGAAAAACTGTTTTTT

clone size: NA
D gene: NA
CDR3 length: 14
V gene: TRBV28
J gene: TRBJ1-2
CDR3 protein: CASTPDSFLYGYTF
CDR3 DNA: TGTGCCAGCACCCCGGACAGTTTCCTATATGGCTACACCTTC

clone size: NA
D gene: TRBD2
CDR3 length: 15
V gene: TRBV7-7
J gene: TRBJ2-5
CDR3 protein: CASSFGLAGQETQYF
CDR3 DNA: TGTGCTAGCAGCTTTGGTCTAGCGGGGCAAGAGACCCAGTACTTC

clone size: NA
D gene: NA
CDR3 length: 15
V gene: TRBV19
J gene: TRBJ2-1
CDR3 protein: CASVADRTSYNEQFF
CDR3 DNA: TGTGCCAGTGTAGCGGATCGGACCTCCTACAATGAGCAGTTCTTC

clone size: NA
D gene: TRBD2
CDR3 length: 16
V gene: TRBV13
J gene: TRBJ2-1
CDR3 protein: CASRGNIAGEYNEQFF
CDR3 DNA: TGTGCCAGCAGAGGGAACATAGCGGGTGAATACAATGAGCAGTTCTTC

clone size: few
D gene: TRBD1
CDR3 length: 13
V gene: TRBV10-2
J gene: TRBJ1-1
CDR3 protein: CASLQGAGTEAFF
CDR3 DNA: TGCGCCAGTTTACAGGGGGCCGGCACTGAAGCTTTCTTT

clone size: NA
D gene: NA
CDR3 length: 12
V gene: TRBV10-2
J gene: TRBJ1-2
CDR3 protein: CASSAGGDGYTF
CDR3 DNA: TGCGCCAGCAGTGCCGGGGGGGATGGCTACACCTTC

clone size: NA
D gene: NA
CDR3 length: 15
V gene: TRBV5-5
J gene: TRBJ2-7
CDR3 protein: CASSLEQGTYYEQYF
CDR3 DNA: TGTGCCAGCAGCTTGGAACAGGGGACTTATTACGAGCAGTACTTC

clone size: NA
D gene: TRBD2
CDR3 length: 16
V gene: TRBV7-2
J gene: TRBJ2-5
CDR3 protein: CASREGAGGPFETQYF
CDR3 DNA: TGTGCCAGCAGGGAAGGGGCGGGGGGCCCCTTTGAGACCCAGTACTTC

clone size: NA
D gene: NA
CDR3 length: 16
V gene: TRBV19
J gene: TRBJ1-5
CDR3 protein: CASSAPPGGSNQPQHF
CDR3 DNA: TGTGCCAGTAGTGCGCCCCCGGGGGGTAGCAATCAGCCCCAGCATTTT

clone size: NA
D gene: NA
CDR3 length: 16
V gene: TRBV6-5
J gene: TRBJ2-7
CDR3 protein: CASSYSRAERSYEQYF
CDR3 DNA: TGTGCCAGCAGTTACTCGAGGGCGGAACGCTCCTACGAGCAGTACTTC